A few counts support the clone carrying this TCR beta chain. Its target is unknown. One junction end does not reproduce the germline sequence, and a read error may be involved. This record comes from a study of T cells after yellow fever vaccination. Findings and caveats of the study: The CD4 compartment and the CD8 compartment contained a small share of clonotypes in common. It was a weaker secondary response, yet one that peaked faster, at day 5 versus 15. Post-booster reappearance was seen for most primary-vaccination clones (around 97% CD4, 85% to 90% CD8).

Template switching with 5'RACE generated the TCR cDNA and added a universal primer site and UMIs. Each CDR3 protein is one row after TCRdb ran MiXCR on the 5' RACE reads. Altogether hundreds of thousands of distinct CDR3 sequences are present, more than 9% being singletons, with the ten largest covering 15%. This sequence originates from a young man who received the YFV17D yellow fever vaccine. The input for sequencing was PBMCs, taken on the day of the yellow fever booster vaccination.

The CDR3 is CASSIAGTEDTQYF. The DNA for the CDR3 is TGTGCCAGCAGCATAGCCGGGACAGAAGATACGCAGTATTTT. This sequence joins TRBV7-2 and TRBJ2-3, with TRBD1 matching over 7 bases. The CDR3 is 14 amino acids. Germline loops: CDR1 SGHTA, CDR2 FQGNSA.